These 17 T cell receptor beta chains share one sample of origin, sequenced in a study of blood T cell repertoires in COVID-19. The data were produced by immunoSEQ multiplex PCR, yet TCRdb's version contains in-frame clones alone and is incomplete. The sample holds roughly 46,000 clones, 88% seen once. Sequencing was done on a sample of peripheral blood. These receptors came from a man aged 50 to 60 with active COVID-19.

V gene TRBV5-1 combines with J gene TRBJ2-1, with D possibly being TRBD1 (6 bases). V was clipped by 5 bases and J by 8 bases, with 17 bases between them. CDR1 is SGHRS and CDR2 is YFSETQ in the germline V gene. The length of the CDR3 is 14 residues. CDR3 residues: CASSSGDGLDEQFF. CDR3 sequence (DNA): TGCGCCAGCAGTTCAGGGGATGGGTTGGATGAGCAGTTCTTC. Supplemented by reference TRBV5-1 and TRBJ2-1, the full variable domain reads KAGVTQTPRYLIKTRGQQVTLSCSPISGHRSVSWYQQTPGQGLQFLFEYFSETQRNKGNFPGRFSGRQFSNSRSEMNVSTLELGDSALYLCASSSGDGLDEQFFGPGTRLTVL.

V is TRBV18 and J is TRBJ1-3; 8 nucleotides line up with TRBD1. The V gene's germline CDR1 is KGHSH and CDR2 LQKENI. The CDR3 sequence is 16 residues long. The V segment lost 2 bases and the J segment 1 base; nucleotides outside the gene matches: 4. The CDR3 DNA is TGTGCCAGCTCACCATCGACAGGGGAATCTGGAAACACCATATATTTT. Protein sequence: CASSPSTGESGNTIYF.

The J gene is TRBJ1-5, the V gene TRBV5-4, with 9 bases that match TRBD1. The trim removed 4 bases at V and 3 bases at J, leaving 5 bases unmatched. The CDR3 covers 15 residues. Germline loops: CDR1 SGHNT, CDR2 YYREEE (reference sequence). The CDR3 DNA follows: TGTGCCAGCAGCCCCGGGACAGGGATCAATCAGCCCCAGCATTTT. This sequence encodes CASSPGTGINQPQHF.

Worth noting for this clone: In the same sample, other DNA sequences code for this CDR3. The chain uses TRBV5-6 and TRBJ1-1; tentative D call: TRBD1 (5 bases). Trimming took 4 bases from V and 5 from J, leaving 9 bases between them. In germline, CDR1 is SGHDT, CDR2 YYEEEE. The CDR3 contains 12 residues. The CDR3 sequence is CASSLRGTEAFF. CDR3 nucleotides: TGTGCCAGCAGCCTCCGGGGGACTGAAGCTTTCTTT. Supplemented by reference TRBV5-6 and TRBJ1-1, the full variable domain reads DAGVTQSPTHLIKTRGQQVTLRCSPKSGHDTVSWYQQALGQGPQFIFQYYEEEERQRGNFPDRFSGHQFPNYSSELNVNALLLGDSALYLCASSLRGTEAFFGQGTRLTVV.

The chain combines TRBV4-3 with TRBJ1-1; D is perhaps TRBD1 (6 bases). The CDR3 contains 15 residues. V was shortened by 2 bases and J by 4 bases, with 14 bases between the two germline ends. Germline V gene data show CDR1 as LGHNA and CDR2 as YSLEER. The CDR3 spells CASSQTDDRSTEAFF. In DNA, the CDR3 is TGCGCCAGCAGCCAAACCGACGACAGGAGCACTGAAGCTTTCTTT.

J is TRBJ1-5 and V is TRBV19; 7 nucleotides align to TRBD1. V gave up 7 bases and J gave up 5 bases; unmatched junction bases: 11. Germline V gene data show CDR1 as LNHDA and CDR2 as SQIVND (reference sequence). The CDR3 sequence is 15 residues long. CDR3 loop: CASTTDRALYQPQHF. In nucleotides, the CDR3 is TGTGCCAGTACCACAGACAGGGCGCTTTATCAGCCCCAGCATTTT.

The chain uses TRBV21-1 and TRBJ2-5; the table assigns TRBD1, which was not confirmed against the DNA. TRBV21-1 is a pseudogene. This CDR3 has 13 amino acids. The CDR3 reads CASAGRGWETQYF. DNA for the CDR3: TGTGCATCGGCCGGCAGGGGGTGGGAGACCCAGTACTTC.

This clone was counted between two and nine times. The rearrangement joins TRBV27 to TRBJ2-1; 10 positions match TRBD2. This CDR3 contains 16 residues. Germline CDR1 is MNHEY and CDR2 is SMNVEV (reference sequence). J was trimmed by 7 bases and V by 5 bases; bases with no gene match: 11. CDR3 in amino acids: CASSLLASGSGNEQFF. CDR3 coding DNA: TGTGCCAGCAGTCTCCTGGCTAGCGGGAGTGGAAATGAGCAGTTCTTC.

V usage is TRBV27 and J usage is TRBJ1-5; D call uncertain. The CDR3 has 14 residues. Between the trimmed V and J ends, which lost 5 bases and 0 bases, there was a span of 8 bases. CDR1 and CDR2 from the germline V gene are MNHEY and SMNVEV (reference sequence). As DNA, the CDR3 is TGTGCCAGCAGTGGTGGCGGTAGCAATCAGCCCCAGCATTTT. It encodes CASSGGGSNQPQHF.

This chain joins TRBV2 and TRBJ2-5, with TRBD1 as a possible D gene (8 bases). The CDR3 has 14 amino acids. Per the germline V gene, CDR1 is SNHLY and CDR2 is FYNNEI. Trimming took off 6 bases at V and 4 bases at J, with 15 bases between the two ends. CDR3 DNA: TGTGCCAGCAGCCGAACAGGGGGGGGAGAGACCCAGTACTTC. Translated: CASSRTGGGETQYF. The complete variable domain, with remaining parts taken from reference TRBV2 and TRBJ2-5, reads EPEVTQTPSHQVTQMGQEVILRCVPISNHLYFYWYRQILGQKVEFLVSFYNNEISEKSEIFDDQFSVERPDGSNFTLKIRSTKLEDSAMYFCASSRTGGGETQYFGPGTRLLVL.

V gene TRBV5-4 combines with J gene TRBJ2-7, with 7 positions matching TRBD1. The V gene's germline CDR1 is SGHNT and CDR2 YYREEE (reference sequence). The CDR3 sequence is 14 residues long. Trimming cost V 4 bases and J 3 bases; bases outside gene matches: 7. The CDR3 is CASSPGQANYEQYF. DNA for the CDR3: TGTGCCAGCAGCCCAGGACAGGCAAACTACGAGCAGTACTTC.

The chain is built from TRBV29-1 and TRBJ1-2; maybe TRBD1 (6 bases). The length of the CDR3 is 17 residues. V lost 3 bases and J 4 bases, leaving 24 bases between the germline ends. Per the germline V gene, CDR1 is SQVTM and CDR2 is ANQGSEA. Written as DNA, the CDR3 is TGCAGCGTTGAGGGGAGGGATGGGGCAGGGGCGATCTATGGCTACACCTTC. Its protein is CSVEGRDGAGAIYGYTF.

The chain uses TRBV28 and TRBJ1-1, with D perhaps matching TRBD1 (6 bases). The CDR3 contains 14 residues. V dropped 4 bases and J dropped 7 bases, with 16 bases sitting between them. Germline values: CDR1 MDHEN, CDR2 SYDVKM. For the CDR3, the DNA is TGTGCCAGCAGTTCCTCCAGGGGCGCAGGTGAAGCTTTCTTT. Its translation is CASSSSRGAGEAFF.

This chain connects TRBV5-4 to TRBJ1-1, with D tentatively TRBD1 (5 bases). The V end was cut by 0 bases, the J end by 0 bases, with 9 bases between. The CDR3 length is 15 residues. Germline CDR1 is SGHNT and CDR2 is YYREEE (reference sequence). CDR3 residues: CASSLGGAVNTEAFF. The CDR3 DNA reads as TGTGCCAGCAGCTTGGGTGGGGCCGTGAACACTGAAGCTTTCTTT.

This chain links TRBV9 with TRBJ1-6; TRBD1 is a possible D gene (6 bases). Trimming cost V 6 bases and J 0 bases, with 22 bases left between them. The length of the CDR3 is 19 residues. Germline V gene data show CDR1 as SGDLS and CDR2 as YYNGEE. DNA for the CDR3: TGTGCCAGCAACTCCGGGACACCGAGGGAACTCTCCTATAATTCACCCCTCCACTTT. This encodes CASNSGTPRELSYNSPLHF.

The chain uses TRBV5-6 and TRBJ2-4, with D possibly TRBD2 on 6 matching bases. V was cut by 1 base and J by 1 base, with 12 bases left in between. The CDR3 runs to 16 residues. CDR1 is SGHDT and CDR2 is YYEEEE in the germline V gene. The CDR3 bases are TGTGCCAGCAGCTTGTTGGGGGGAGAGGCCAAAAACATTCAGTACTTC. This translates into CASSLLGGEAKNIQYF.

CDR3 protein: CASSLLYEQYF. CDR3 in DNA: TGTGCCAGCAGTTTACTTTACGAGCAGTACTTC. The chain is built from TRBV28 and TRBJ2-7; no clear D gene. Deletions cut 2 bases from V and 4 bases from J, with 3 bases between. CDR1 is MDHEN, CDR2 SYDVKM, per germline. The CDR3 consists of 11 residues.